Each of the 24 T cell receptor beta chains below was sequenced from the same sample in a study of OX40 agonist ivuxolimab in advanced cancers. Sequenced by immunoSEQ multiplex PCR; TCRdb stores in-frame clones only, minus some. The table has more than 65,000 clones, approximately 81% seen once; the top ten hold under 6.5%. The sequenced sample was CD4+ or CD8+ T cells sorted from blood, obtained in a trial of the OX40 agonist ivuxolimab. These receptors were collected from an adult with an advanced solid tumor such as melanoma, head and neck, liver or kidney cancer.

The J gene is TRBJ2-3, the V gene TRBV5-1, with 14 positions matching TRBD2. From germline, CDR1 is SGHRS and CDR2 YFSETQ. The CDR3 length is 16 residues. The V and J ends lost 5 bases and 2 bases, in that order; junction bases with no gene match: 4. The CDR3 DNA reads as TGCGCCAGCAGACAGGGACTAGCGGGAGCCACAGATACGCAGTATTTT. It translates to CASRQGLAGATDTQYF.

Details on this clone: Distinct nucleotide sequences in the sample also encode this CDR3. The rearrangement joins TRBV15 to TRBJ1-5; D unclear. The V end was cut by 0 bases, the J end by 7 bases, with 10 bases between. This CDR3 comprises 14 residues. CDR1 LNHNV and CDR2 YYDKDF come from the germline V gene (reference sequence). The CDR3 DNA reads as TGTGCCACCAGCAGAGATCGCCCGGACCAGCCCCAGCATTTT. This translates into CATSRDRPDQPQHF. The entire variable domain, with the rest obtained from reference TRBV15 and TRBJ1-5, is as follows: DAMVIQNPRYQVTQFGKPVTLSCSQTLNHNVMYWYQQKSSQAPKLLFHYYDKDFNNEADTPDNFQSRRPNTSFCFLDIRSPGLGDTAMYLCATSRDRPDQPQHFGDGTRLSIL.

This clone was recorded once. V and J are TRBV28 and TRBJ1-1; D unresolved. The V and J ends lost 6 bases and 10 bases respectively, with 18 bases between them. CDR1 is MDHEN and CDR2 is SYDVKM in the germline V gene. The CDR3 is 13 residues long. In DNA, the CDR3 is TGTGCCAGCAGACCGACCACCCCACAATTAGCTTTCTTT. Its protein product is CASRPTTPQLAFF.

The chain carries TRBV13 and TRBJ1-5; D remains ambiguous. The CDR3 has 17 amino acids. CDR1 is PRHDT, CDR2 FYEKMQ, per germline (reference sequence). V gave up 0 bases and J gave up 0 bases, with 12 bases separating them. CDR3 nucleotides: TGTGCCAGCAGCTTAGGACCCCAGGCGTCTAGCAATCAGCCCCAGCATTTT. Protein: CASSLGPQASSNQPQHF.

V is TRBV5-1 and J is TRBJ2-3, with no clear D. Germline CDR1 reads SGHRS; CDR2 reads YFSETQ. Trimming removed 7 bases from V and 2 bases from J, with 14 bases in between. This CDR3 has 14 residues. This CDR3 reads CASHPYRATDTQYF. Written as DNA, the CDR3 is TGCGCCAGCCACCCCTATCGGGCCACAGATACGCAGTATTTT.

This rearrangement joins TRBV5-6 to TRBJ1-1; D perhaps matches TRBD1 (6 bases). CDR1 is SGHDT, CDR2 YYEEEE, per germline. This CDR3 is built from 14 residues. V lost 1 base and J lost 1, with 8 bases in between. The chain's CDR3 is CASSLTGRNTEAFF. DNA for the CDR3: TGTGCCAGCAGCTTGACAGGGAGGAACACTGAAGCTTTCTTT.

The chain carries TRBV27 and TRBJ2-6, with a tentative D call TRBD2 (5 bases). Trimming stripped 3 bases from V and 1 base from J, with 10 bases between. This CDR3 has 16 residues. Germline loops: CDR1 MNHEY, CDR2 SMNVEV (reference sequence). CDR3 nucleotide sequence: TGTGCCAGCAGTTTGAGTCCGGGATCTGGGGCCAACGTCCTGACTTTC. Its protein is CASSLSPGSGANVLTF. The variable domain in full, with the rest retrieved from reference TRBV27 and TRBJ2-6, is EAQVTQNPRYLITVTGKKLTVTCSQNMNHEYMSWYRQDPGLGLRQIYYSMNVEVTDKGDVPEGYKVSRKEKRNFPLILESPSPNQTSLYFCASSLSPGSGANVLTFGAGSRLTVL.

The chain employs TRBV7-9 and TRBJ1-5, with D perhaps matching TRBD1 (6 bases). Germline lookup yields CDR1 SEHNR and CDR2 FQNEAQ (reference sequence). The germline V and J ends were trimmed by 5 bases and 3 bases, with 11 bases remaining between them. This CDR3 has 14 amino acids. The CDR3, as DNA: TGTGCCAGCAGCGAGAGGGGGGACAATCAGCCCCAGCATTTT. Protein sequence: CASSERGDNQPQHF.

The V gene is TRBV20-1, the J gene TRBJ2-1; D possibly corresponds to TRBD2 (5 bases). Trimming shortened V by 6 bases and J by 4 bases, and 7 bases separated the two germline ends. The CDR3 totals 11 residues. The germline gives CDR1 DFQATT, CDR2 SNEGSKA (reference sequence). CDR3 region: CSATRYNEQFF. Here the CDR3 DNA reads TGCAGTGCCACTAGATACAATGAGCAGTTCTTC.

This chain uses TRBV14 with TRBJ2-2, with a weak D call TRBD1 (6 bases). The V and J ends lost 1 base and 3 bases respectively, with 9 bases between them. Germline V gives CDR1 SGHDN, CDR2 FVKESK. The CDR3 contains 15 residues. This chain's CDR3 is CASSQGDKHTGELFF. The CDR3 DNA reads TGTGCCAGCAGCCAAGGGGACAAACACACCGGGGAGCTGTTTTTT. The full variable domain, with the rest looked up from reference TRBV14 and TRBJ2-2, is EAGVTQFPSHSVIEKGQTVTLRCDPISGHDNLYWYRRVMGKEIKFLLHFVKESKQDESGMPNNRFLAERTGGTYSTLKVQPAELEDSGVYFCASSQGDKHTGELFFGEGSRLTVL.

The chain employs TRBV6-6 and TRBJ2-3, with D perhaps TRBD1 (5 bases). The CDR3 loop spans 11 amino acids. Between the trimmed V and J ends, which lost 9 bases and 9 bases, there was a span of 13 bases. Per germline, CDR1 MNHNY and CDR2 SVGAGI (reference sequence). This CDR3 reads CASLKGNTQYF. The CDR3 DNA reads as TGTGCCAGTTTAAAGGGGAACACGCAGTATTTT.

The CDR3 DNA sequence: TGTGCCAGCAGCCCTATGGACAGGGCCTCCTACGAGCAGTACTTC. It translates to CASSPMDRASYEQYF. The chain has TRBV11-2 and TRBJ2-7; 8 nucleotides match TRBD1. V trimming: 5 bases; J trimming: 0 bases; junction bases outside the gene matches: 6. Germline CDR1 reads SGHAT; CDR2 reads FQNNGV. CDR3 length: 15 residues.

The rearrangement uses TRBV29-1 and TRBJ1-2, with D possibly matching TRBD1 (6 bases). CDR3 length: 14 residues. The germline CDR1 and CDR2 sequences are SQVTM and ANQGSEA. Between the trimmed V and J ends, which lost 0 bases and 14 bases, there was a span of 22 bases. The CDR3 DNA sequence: TGCAGCGTTGAAGATCCGGGACACCCTGAGACTGAGACCTTC. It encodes CSVEDPGHPETETF.

The CDR3 nucleotides are TGTGCCACCAGCCGACAGGGAGGCCTCCAAGAGACCCAGTACTTC. It specifies CATSRQGGLQETQYF. The chain recombines TRBV15 with TRBJ2-5; a weak D match, TRBD1 (7 bases). This CDR3 is 15 amino acids long. Trimming left V 5 bases short and J 1 base short, with 14 bases between. CDR1 and CDR2 from the germline V gene are LNHNV and YYDKDF (reference sequence).

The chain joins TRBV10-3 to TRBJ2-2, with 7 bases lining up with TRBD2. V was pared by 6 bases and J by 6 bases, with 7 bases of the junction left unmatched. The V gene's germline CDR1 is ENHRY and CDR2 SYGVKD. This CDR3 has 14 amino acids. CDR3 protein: CAISLEGGSGELFF. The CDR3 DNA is TGTGCCATCAGCCTCGAGGGAGGGTCCGGGGAGCTGTTTTTT.

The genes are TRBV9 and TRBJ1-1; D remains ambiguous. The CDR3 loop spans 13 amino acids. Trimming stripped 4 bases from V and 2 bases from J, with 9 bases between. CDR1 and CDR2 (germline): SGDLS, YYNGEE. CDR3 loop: CASSPRLNTEAFF. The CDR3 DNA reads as TGTGCCAGCAGCCCCCGCCTTAACACTGAAGCTTTCTTT.

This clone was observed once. The CDR3 nucleotides read TGTGCCAGCAGTCCCTGGGACGGATTTTATGGCTACACCTTC. Its translation: CASSPWDGFYGYTF. This sequence joins TRBV2 and TRBJ1-2; D might be TRBD1 (5 bases). V lost 5 bases, J lost 5 bases, and 15 bases lay in between. Germline V gene sequence: CDR1 SNHLY, CDR2 FYNNEI. This CDR3 comprises 14 residues.

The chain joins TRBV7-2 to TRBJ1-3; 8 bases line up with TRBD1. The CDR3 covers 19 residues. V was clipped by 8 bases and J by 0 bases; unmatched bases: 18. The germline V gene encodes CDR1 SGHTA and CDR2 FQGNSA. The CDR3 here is CASESRGQVTGSSGNTIYF. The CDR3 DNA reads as TGTGCCAGCGAGAGTCGGGGACAGGTCACAGGTAGCTCTGGAAACACCATATATTTT.

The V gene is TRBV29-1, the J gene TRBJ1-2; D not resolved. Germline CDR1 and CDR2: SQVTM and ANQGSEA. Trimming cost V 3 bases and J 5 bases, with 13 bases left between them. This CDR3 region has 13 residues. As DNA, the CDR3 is TGCAGCGTTGATCAAGGGATGGGGTATGGCTACACCTTC. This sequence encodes CSVDQGMGYGYTF.

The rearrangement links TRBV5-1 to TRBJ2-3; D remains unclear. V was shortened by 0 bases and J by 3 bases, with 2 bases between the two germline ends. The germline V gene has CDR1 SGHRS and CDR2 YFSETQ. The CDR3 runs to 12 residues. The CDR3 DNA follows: TGCGCCAGCAGCTTGGCGACAGATACGCAGTATTTT. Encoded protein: CASSLATDTQYF.

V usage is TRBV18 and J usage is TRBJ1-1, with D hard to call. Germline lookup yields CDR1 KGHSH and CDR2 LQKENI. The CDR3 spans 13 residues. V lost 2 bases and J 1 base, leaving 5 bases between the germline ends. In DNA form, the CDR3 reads TGTGCCAGCTCACCATCGGGGAACACTGAAGCTTTCTTT. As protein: CASSPSGNTEAFF. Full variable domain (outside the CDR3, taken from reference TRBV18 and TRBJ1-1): NAGVMQNPRHLVRRRGQEARLRCSPMKGHSHVYWYRQLPEEGLKFMVYLQKENIIDESGMPKERFSAEFPKEGPSILRIQQVVRGDSAAYFCASSPSGNTEAFFGQGTRLTVV.

The CDR3 loop is CASSGQGTSNQPQHF. CDR3 coding DNA: TGTGCCAGCAGTGGGCAGGGGACAAGCAATCAGCCCCAGCATTTT. The chain links TRBV6-1 to TRBJ1-5, with a tentative D call TRBD1 (6 bases). The ends were cut back, 4 bases at V and 1 base at J, with 11 bases in the middle. CDR3 length: 15 residues. From germline, CDR1 is MNHNS and CDR2 SASEGT.

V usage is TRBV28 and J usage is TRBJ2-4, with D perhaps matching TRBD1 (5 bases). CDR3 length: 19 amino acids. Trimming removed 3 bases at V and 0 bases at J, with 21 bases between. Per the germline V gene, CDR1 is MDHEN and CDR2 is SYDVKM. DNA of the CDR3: TGTGCCAGCAGTTTGTCGAGTTTCCAGGGCGATTTAGCCAAAAACATTCAGTACTTC. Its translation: CASSLSSFQGDLAKNIQYF.

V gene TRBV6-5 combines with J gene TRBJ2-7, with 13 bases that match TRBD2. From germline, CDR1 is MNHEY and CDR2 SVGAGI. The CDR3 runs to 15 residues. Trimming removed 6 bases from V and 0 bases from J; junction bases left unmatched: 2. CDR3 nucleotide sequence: TGTGCCAGCAGGACTAGCGGGGGGAGCTCCTACGAGCAGTACTTC. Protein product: CASRTSGGSSYEQYF.